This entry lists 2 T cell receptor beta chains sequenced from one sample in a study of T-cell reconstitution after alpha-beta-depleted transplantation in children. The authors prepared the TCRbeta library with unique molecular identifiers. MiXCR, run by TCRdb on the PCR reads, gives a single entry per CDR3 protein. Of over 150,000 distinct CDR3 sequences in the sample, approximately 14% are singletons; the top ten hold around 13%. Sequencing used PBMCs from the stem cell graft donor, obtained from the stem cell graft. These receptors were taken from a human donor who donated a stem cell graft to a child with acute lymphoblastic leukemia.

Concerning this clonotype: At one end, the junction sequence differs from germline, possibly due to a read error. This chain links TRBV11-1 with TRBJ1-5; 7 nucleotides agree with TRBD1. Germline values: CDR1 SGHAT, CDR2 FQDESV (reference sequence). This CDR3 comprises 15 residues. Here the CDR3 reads CASSPTGTGDHPQHF. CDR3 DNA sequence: TGTGCCAGCAGCCCGACAGGGACGGGGGATCACCCCCAGCATTTT. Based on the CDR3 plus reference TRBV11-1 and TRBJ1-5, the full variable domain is EAEVAQSPRYKITEKSQAVAFWCDPISGHATLYWYRQILGQGPELLVQFQDESVVDDSQLPKDRFSAERLKGVDSTLKIQPAELGDSAMYLCASSPTGTGDHPQHFGDGTRLSIL.

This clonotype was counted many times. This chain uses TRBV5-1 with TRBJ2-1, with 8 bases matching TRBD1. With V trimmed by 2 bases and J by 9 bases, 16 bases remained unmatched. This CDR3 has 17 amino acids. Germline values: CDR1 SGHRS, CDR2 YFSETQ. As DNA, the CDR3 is TGCGCCAGCAGCTTATGGAGTGCAGGGGGCGGGAACGTTGAGCAGTTCTTC. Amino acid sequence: CASSLWSAGGGNVEQFF.